This T cell receptor beta chain was sequenced in a study of cytomegalovirus exposure and HLA in healthy donors. Overall study findings and caveats: Most CMV-associated TCR beta chains appeared HLA-restricted in a later analysis. The investigators catalogued under 200 TCR beta chains as cytomegalovirus-associated. Later on, an analysis found that several of the most significant clusters appeared to be linked to common viral pathogens, which included parvovirus B19.

It was with 60 Vbeta and 13 Jbeta primers that the PCR ran. Clones were sequenced by immunoSEQ multiplex PCR, and TCRdb holds only the in-frame ones, with some missing. The repertoire has around 160,000 clones, roughly 80% of them found once; the top ten carry roughly 8.2%. There are a few counts of this clone. Its antigen is undetermined. Trimming removed 3 bases from V and 0 bases from J, with 9 bases in between. Germline values: CDR1 MDHEN, CDR2 SYDVKM. The CDR3 is made up of 15 amino acids. This chain links TRBV28 with TRBJ1-3; D not certain. The sequenced sample consisted of PBMCs. The sequence was obtained from a woman between 35 and 50 years old in good health and CMV-seropositive. DNA for the CDR3: TGTGCCAGCAGTTTGAGGTGGAGCTCTGGAAACACCATATATTTT. As protein: CASSLRWSSGNTIYF.